This record concerns one T cell receptor (beta chain) sequence. This sample is drawn from a study of blood T cell repertoires in COVID-19. Seattle's enrolled individuals joined amid active infection and were then monitored longitudinally. Assay: immunoSEQ multiplex PCR; the TCRdb copy retains only in-frame clones and omits some. The sample has 200,000 to 250,000 clones, 70% to 90% seen once. The V and J ends lost 3 bases and 6 bases, in that order; junction bases with no gene match: 12. Looked up from germline, CDR1 is SGHRS and CDR2 is YFSETQ. This CDR3 has 16 residues. The rearrangement uses TRBV5-1 and TRBJ1-2; 9 nucleotides agree with TRBD1. This receptor was taken from a woman aged 45-59 years with COVID-19, enrolled during active disease. Sequencing was done on a sample of peripheral blood. The CDR3 DNA sequence: TGCGCCAGCAGCTCGCCGTACGACAGGGGGGCGAATGGCTACACCTTC. This encodes CASSSPYDRGANGYTF.